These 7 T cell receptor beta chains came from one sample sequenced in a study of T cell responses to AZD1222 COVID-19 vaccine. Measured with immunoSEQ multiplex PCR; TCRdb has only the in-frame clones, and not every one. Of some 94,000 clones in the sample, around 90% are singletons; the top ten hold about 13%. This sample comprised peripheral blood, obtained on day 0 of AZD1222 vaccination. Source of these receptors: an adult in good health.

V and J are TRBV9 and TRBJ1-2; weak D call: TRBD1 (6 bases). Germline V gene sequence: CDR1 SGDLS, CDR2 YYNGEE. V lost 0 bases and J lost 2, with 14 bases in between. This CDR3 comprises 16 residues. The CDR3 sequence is CASSVGRGRQNYGYTF. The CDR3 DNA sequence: TGTGCCAGCAGCGTAGGTAGGGGGAGACAGAACTATGGCTACACCTTC.

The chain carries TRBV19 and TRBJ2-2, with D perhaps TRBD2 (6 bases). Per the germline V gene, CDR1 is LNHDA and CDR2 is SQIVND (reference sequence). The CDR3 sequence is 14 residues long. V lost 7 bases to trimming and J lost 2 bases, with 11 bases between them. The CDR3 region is CASMLGGNTGELFF. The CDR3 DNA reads TGTGCCAGTATGCTGGGGGGAAACACCGGGGAGCTGTTTTTT. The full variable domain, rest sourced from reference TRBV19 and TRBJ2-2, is DGGITQSPKYLFRKEGQNVTLSCEQNLNHDAMYWYRQDPGQGLRLIYYSQIVNDFQKGDIAEGYSVSREKKESFPLTVTSAQKNPTAFYLCASMLGGNTGELFFGEGSRLTVL.

CDR3 region: CASSQQGTYGYTF. The CDR3 coding sequence is TGTGCCAGCAGCCAACAGGGGACCTATGGCTACACCTTC. The chain has TRBV28 and TRBJ1-2, with TRBD1 matching 7 bases. Germline CDR1 is MDHEN and CDR2 is SYDVKM. V gave up 6 bases and J gave up 4 bases; unmatched junction bases: 5. This CDR3 comprises 13 residues.

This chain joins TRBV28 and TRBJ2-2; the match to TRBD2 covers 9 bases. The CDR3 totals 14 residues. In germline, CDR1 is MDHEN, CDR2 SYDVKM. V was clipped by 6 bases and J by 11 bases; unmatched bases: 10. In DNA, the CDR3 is TGTGCCAGCAGCTCCGGGACTAGCTACGGAGAGCTGTTTTTT. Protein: CASSSGTSYGELFF.

CDR3 protein: CASSETESPNYGYTF. The CDR3 bases are TGTGCCAGCAGTGAAACGGAGAGCCCTAACTATGGCTACACCTTC. V usage is TRBV6-4 and J usage is TRBJ1-2; D not certain. Per the germline V gene, CDR1 is MRHNA and CDR2 is SNTAGT. There are 15 residues in the CDR3. The V and J ends lost 3 bases and 0 bases respectively, with 11 bases between them.

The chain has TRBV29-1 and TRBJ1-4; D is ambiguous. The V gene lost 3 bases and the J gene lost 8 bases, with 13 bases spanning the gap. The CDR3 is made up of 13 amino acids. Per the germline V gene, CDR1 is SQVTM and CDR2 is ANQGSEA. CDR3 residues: CSVELAPGEKLFF. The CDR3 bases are TGCAGCGTTGAGTTGGCCCCTGGGGAAAAACTGTTTTTT.

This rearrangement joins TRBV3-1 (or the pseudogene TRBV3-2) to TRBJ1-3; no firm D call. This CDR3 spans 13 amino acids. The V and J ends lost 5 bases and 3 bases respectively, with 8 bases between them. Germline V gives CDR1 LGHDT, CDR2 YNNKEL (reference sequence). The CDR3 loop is CASSYSGGNTIYF. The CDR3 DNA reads TGTGCCAGCAGCTACAGTGGTGGAAACACCATATATTTT.